Listed below are T cell receptor beta chains from one sample, sequenced in a study of blood T cells in healthy people across ages. TCRdb reanalysed the 5' RACE reads using MiXCR and keeps one entry per CDR3 protein. The repertoire has 710,000 or so distinct CDR3 sequences, 20% to 25% of them found once; the top ten carry around 22%. What was sequenced was blood. These receptors were obtained from a man between 65 and 85 years old in good health. Both conserved end residues are part of each CDR3. D genes are given only for firm matches. Size is stated for part of the rows, as once, few or many counts, or as a class when the clone is expanded.

TRBV7-9,NA,TRBJ2-7,NA,CASSLEYYEQYF,TGTGCCAGCAGCCTAGAGTACTACGAGCAGTACTTC
TRBV12-3/TRBV12-4,NA,TRBJ1-6,NA,CASSLDGQGGDSPLHF,TGTGCCAGCAGTTTGGATGGTCAGGGTGGGGATTCACCCCTCCACTTT
TRBV6-6,few,TRBJ1-4,NA,CASSSNNEKLFF,TGTGCCAGCAGTTCCAATAATGAAAAACTGTTTTTT
TRBV12-3/TRBV12-4,many,TRBJ1-4,TRBD1,CASSPDRVGEKLFF,TGTGCCAGCAGCCCTGACAGGGTGGGTGAAAAACTGTTTTTT
TRBV7-8,few,TRBJ2-7,NA,CASTSYYEQYF,TGTGCCAGCACCTCTTACTACGAGCAGTACTTC
TRBV6-6,NA,TRBJ2-4,TRBD1,CASSRRTGSGKNIQYF,TGTGCCAGCAGTAGACGGACAGGGTCTGGCAAAAACATTCAGTACTTC
TRBV5-1,NA,TRBJ2-3,NA,CASSVSGSSYTDTQYF,TGCGCCAGCAGCGTCTCCGGGAGTTCCTACACAGATACGCAGTATTTT
TRBV2,few,TRBJ2-5,NA,CASREKTQYF,TGTGCCAGCAGAGAGAAGACCCAGTACTTC
TRBV7-9,few,TRBJ2-5,TRBD2,CASSFQGRGGQETQYF,TGTGCCAGCAGCTTCCAGGGTCGCGGGGGACAAGAGACCCAGTACTTC
TRBV27,NA,TRBJ1-1,TRBD1,CASSRLGTGGLAEAFF,TGTGCCAGCAGTCGCTTAGGGACAGGGGGCCTAGCTGAAGCTTTCTTT
TRBV20-1,few,TRBJ1-2,NA,CSASGDIHGYTF,TGCAGTGCTAGCGGGGACATCCATGGCTACACCTTC
TRBV9,few,TRBJ2-1,TRBD2,CASSGDASSGRDYNEQFF,TGTGCCAGCAGCGGCGATGCGTCTAGCGGGAGGGACTACAATGAGCAGTTCTTC
TRBV7-6,few,TRBJ1-1,NA,CASSPKVLNTEAFF,TGTGCCAGCAGCCCCAAGGTCCTGAACACTGAAGCTTTCTTT
TRBV29-1,few,TRBJ2-1,TRBD2,CSAGTSVNNEQFF,TGCAGCGCCGGGACTAGCGTGAACAATGAGCAGTTCTTC
TRBV12-5,NA,TRBJ1-4,NA,CASGFSSYEKLFF,TGTGCTAGTGGTTTCTCGTCTTATGAAAAACTGTTTTTT
TRBV5-1,NA,TRBJ1-5,TRBD1,CASSLRPGQGADQPQHF,TGCGCCAGCAGCTTGAGACCGGGACAGGGGGCGGACCAGCCCCAGCATTTT
TRBV7-8,many,TRBJ2-1,TRBD1,CASSLVGGTGVVEQFF,TGTGCCAGCAGCTTAGTGGGTGGGACAGGGGTGGTTGAGCAGTTCTTC
TRBV5-6,NA,TRBJ1-5,NA,CASSLGLLNQPQHF,TGTGCCAGCAGCTTGGGGCTGCTGAATCAGCCCCAGCATTTT
TRBV12-3/TRBV12-4,NA,TRBJ1-2,TRBD1,CASRLKGATYGYTF,TGTGCCAGCAGACTCAAGGGGGCCACCTATGGCTACACCTTC
TRBV7-9,many,TRBJ2-5,TRBD2,CASSPGLVGLF,TGTGCCAGCAGTCCGGGACTAGTAGGACTCTTC
TRBV28,NA,TRBJ2-7,NA,CASSFRSPYEQYF,TGTGCCAGCAGTTTCCGTTCCCCTTACGAGCAGTACTTC
TRBV20-1,NA,TRBJ2-4,NA,CSAREGFGGQFQYF,TGCAGTGCTAGAGAGGGGTTCGGGGGTCAATTCCAGTACTTC
TRBV7-2,few,TRBJ2-3,NA,CASSLVPTQQYF,TGTGCCAGCAGCTTAGTCCCCACACAGCAGTATTTT
TRBV3-1,NA,TRBJ2-7,TRBD1,CASSQEGGTGVDEQYF,TGTGCCAGCAGCCAAGAAGGGGGGACAGGAGTTGACGAGCAGTACTTC
TRBV15,NA,TRBJ2-7,NA,CATSRDQGTFAYEQYF,TGTGCCACCAGCAGAGATCAGGGGACTTTCGCCTACGAGCAGTACTTC
TRBV18,few,TRBJ2-7,NA,CASSPIGGDYYEQYF,TGTGCCAGCTCACCTATCGGGGGCGACTACTACGAGCAGTACTTC
TRBV11-3,few,TRBJ1-4,TRBD1,CASSPGQGWTNEKLFF,TGTGCCAGCAGCCCGGGACAGGGGTGGACTAATGAAAAACTGTTTTTT
TRBV20-1,NA,TRBJ1-5,TRBD1,CSAVRQGNFQPQHF,TGCAGTGCCGTTAGACAGGGAAATTTTCAGCCCCAGCATTTT
TRBV20-1,few,TRBJ2-3,TRBD2,CSADPGLAGTDTQYF,TGCAGTGCAGATCCGGGACTAGCGGGGACGGATACGCAGTATTTT
TRBV7-9,NA,TRBJ2-3,TRBD1,CASGPRTGPNTDTQYF,TGTGCCAGCGGCCCCCGGACAGGACCTAACACAGATACGCAGTATTTT
TRBV18,few,TRBJ1-3,TRBD1,CASSPGQGSGNTIYF,TGTGCCAGCTCCCCGGGACAGGGGTCTGGAAACACCATATATTTT
TRBV7-9,NA,TRBJ2-7,NA,CASSLSRTANYEQYF,TGTGCCAGCAGCTTAAGTCGTACAGCAAACTACGAGCAGTACTTC
TRBV10-1,NA,TRBJ2-2,NA,CASSEGGLCFTGELFF,TGCGCCAGCAGTGAGGGGGGCCTCTGCTTCACCGGGGAGCTGTTTTTT
TRBV3-1,NA,TRBJ2-1,NA,CASSHPDLEQFF,TGTGCCAGCAGCCACCCCGACTTAGAGCAGTTCTTC
TRBV7-6,NA,TRBJ2-1,NA,CASSLASWDEQFF,TGTGCCAGCAGCTTGGCCTCATGGGATGAGCAGTTCTTC
TRBV20-1,few,TRBJ1-5,TRBD1,CSARGQGGFQPQHF,TGCAGTGCTAGGGGACAGGGTGGTTTTCAGCCCCAGCATTTT
TRBV20-1,NA,TRBJ2-7,TRBD1,CSARSGRGNAYEQYF,TGCAGTGCCCGATCGGGCAGGGGGAACGCTTACGAGCAGTACTTC
TRBV6-6,NA,TRBJ1-1,NA,CASSLYENTEAFF,TGTGCCAGCAGTTTGTACGAAAACACTGAAGCTTTCTTT
TRBV27,NA,TRBJ2-3,NA,CTSSFRGRITDTQYF,TGTACCAGCAGTTTCCGGGGACGAATCACAGATACGCAGTATTTT
TRBV20-1,NA,TRBJ2-4,NA,CSARPLWTSAKNIQYF,TGCAGTGCTAGACCCCTTTGGACCTCAGCCAAAAACATTCAGTACTTC
TRBV6-5,few,TRBJ1-1,NA,CASRTGAEAFF,TGTGCCAGCAGGACGGGCGCGGAAGCTTTCTTT
TRBV29-1,NA,TRBJ2-1,TRBD2,CSLRTSGTSRGSYNEQFF,TGCAGCCTCCGGACTAGCGGGACATCTCGTGGCTCCTACAATGAGCAGTTCTTC
TRBV6-6,NA,TRBJ1-1,TRBD1,CATRQGAQDTEAFF,TGTGCCACCAGACAGGGGGCGCAGGACACTGAAGCTTTCTTT
TRBV20-1,NA,TRBJ1-1,NA,CSASVQTEAFF,TGCAGTGCTAGTGTCCAGACTGAAGCTTTCTTT
TRBV12-3/TRBV12-4,many,TRBJ2-3,NA,CASSLYDTQYF,TGTGCCAGCAGTTTATACGATACGCAGTATTTT
TRBV20-1,few,TRBJ1-6,TRBD1,CSAQTGVKSPLHF,TGCAGTGCCCAGACAGGGGTTAAATCACCCCTCCACTTT
TRBV7-7,NA,TRBJ2-1,NA,CASSPNRVGDQDEQFF,TGTGCCAGCAGCCCTAACAGGGTAGGGGACCAGGATGAGCAGTTCTTC
TRBV11-2,NA,TRBJ1-3,NA,CASSPRRPGASGNTIYF,TGTGCCAGCAGCCCCCGGAGGCCCGGAGCCTCTGGAAACACCATATATTTT
TRBV9,NA,TRBJ2-3,TRBD1,CASSPHRGRDTQYF,TGTGCCAGCAGCCCGCACAGGGGGCGAGATACGCAGTATTTT
TRBV5-6,NA,TRBJ2-2,TRBD2,CASSFGLAGSRGTGELFF,TGTGCCAGCAGCTTCGGACTAGCGGGGTCCCGAGGCACCGGGGAGCTGTTTTTT
TRBV30,NA,TRBJ1-2,NA,CAWTTTGTLGGYTF,TGTGCCTGGACCACTACAGGGACCTTAGGTGGCTACACCTTC
TRBV12-3/TRBV12-4,NA,TRBJ2-1,TRBD2,CASSLGLAGVYNEQFF,TGTGCCAGCAGTTTGGGACTAGCGGGAGTATACAATGAGCAGTTCTTC
TRBV4-1,few,TRBJ1-2,NA,CASSQDWGGLYGYTF,TGCGCCAGCAGCCAAGATTGGGGGGGACTCTATGGCTACACCTTC
TRBV6-9,few,TRBJ2-3,TRBD1,CASRPPKHRDRGVPDTQYF,TGTGCCAGCAGACCCCCGAAACACCGGGACAGGGGAGTCCCAGATACGCAGTATTTT